Shown below are 16 T cell receptor beta chains from a single sample sequenced in a study of persistence of HIV-infected CD4 T cells. An overlapping HIV-1 Gag peptide pool stimulated these cells at 0.85 to 1 ug/peptide/mL. Responding CD4+ T cells were sorted by upregulation of both CD40 ligand and CD69. These receptors' antigens are unknown. Sequencing used immunoSEQ version 4 in survey mode. The data were produced by immunoSEQ multiplex PCR, yet TCRdb's version contains in-frame clones alone and is incomplete. The profile covers about 32,000 clones, with around 70% appearing a single time and more than 1.3% taken by the ten largest. The sequences come from CD4+ T cells sorted from PBMCs after roughly 18-hour stimulation, collected from a patient who received antiretroviral therapy. These receptors were taken from an adult man with HIV who was CMV-seropositive.

This clone was picked up a small number of times. V and J are TRBV29-1 and TRBJ1-6; 7 nucleotides line up with TRBD1. The CDR3 extends over 12 amino acids. The V segment lost 4 bases and the J segment 10 bases; nucleotides outside the gene matches: 4. Germline CDR1 reads SQVTM; CDR2 reads ANQGSEA. DNA for the CDR3: TGCAGCGTTGGGGACAGAGACTCACCCCTCCACTTT. It encodes CSVGDRDSPLHF.

This clone was recorded once. V is TRBV12-5 and J is TRBJ1-2; D ambiguous. Trimming removed 4 bases from V and 8 bases from J, with 11 bases in between. CDR3 length: 12 amino acids. Germline CDR1 LGHNT, CDR2 FRNRAP. The CDR3: CASGSRTWGYTF. CDR3 coding DNA: TGTGCTAGTGGTTCAAGAACGTGGGGCTACACCTTC.

As to this clone: The junction shows a germline mismatch at one end, possibly a read error. The V gene is TRBV6-5, the J gene TRBJ1-1; D gene unclear. The germline V gene has CDR1 MNHEY and CDR2 SVGAGI. This CDR3 spans 12 amino acids. Written as DNA, the CDR3 is TGTGCCGGCAGCGAGTCCGGGAATGAAGCTTTCTTT. Residues: CAGSESGNEAFF.

The gene calls are TRBV6-5 and TRBJ1-1, with 10 bases aligning to TRBD1. The germline V gene has CDR1 MNHEY and CDR2 SVGAGI. V lost 6 bases, J lost 0 bases, and 4 bases stayed unmatched. There are 15 residues in the CDR3. CDR3: CASRRTGGVNTEAFF. CDR3 sequence (DNA): TGTGCCAGCAGGCGGACAGGGGGAGTGAACACTGAAGCTTTCTTT.

The chain joins TRBV5-6 to TRBJ1-5; D not certain. Per the germline V gene, CDR1 is SGHDT and CDR2 is YYEEEE. V lost 1 base to trimming and J lost 3 bases, with 8 bases between them. CDR3 size: 14 residues. This CDR3 reads CASSLKSTNQPQHF. As DNA, the CDR3 is TGTGCCAGCAGCTTGAAAAGCACCAATCAGCCCCAGCATTTT.

V gene TRBV28 combines with J gene TRBJ1-3, with D unclear. The V gene lost 2 bases and the J gene lost 1 base, with 9 bases spanning the gap. The CDR3 has 15 amino acids. The germline V gene encodes CDR1 MDHEN and CDR2 SYDVKM. The DNA of the CDR3 is TGTGCCAGCAGTTTAGGAACGGTATCTGGAAACACCATATATTTT. This gives the protein CASSLGTVSGNTIYF.

This clone was found once. The chain uses TRBV5-4 and TRBJ2-1; 9 nucleotides agree with TRBD2. Germline assignment: CDR1 SGHNT and CDR2 YYREEE (reference sequence). The V segment lost 0 bases and the J segment 7 bases; nucleotides outside the gene matches: 5. This CDR3 is built from 15 residues. In DNA form, the CDR3 reads TGTGCCAGCAGCTTGGTTCCCGCGGGGGGGAATGAGCAGTTCTTC. The encoded protein is CASSLVPAGGNEQFF.

J is TRBJ2-1 and V is TRBV9; no definite D call. The CDR3 has 13 amino acids. Germline CDR1 reads SGDLS; CDR2 reads YYNGEE. Trimming took 2 bases from V and 1 from J, leaving 4 bases between them. The CDR3, as DNA: TGTGCCAGCAGCGTTCAGTCCTACAATGAGCAGTTCTTC. It encodes CASSVQSYNEQFF.

J is TRBJ1-1 and V is TRBV9; D is undetermined. This CDR3 spans 13 amino acids. CDR1 and CDR2 (germline): SGDLS, YYNGEE. Trimming took 3 bases from V and 1 from J, leaving 7 bases between them. DNA of the CDR3: TGTGCCAGCAGCGCCGCAGGGAACACTGAAGCTTTCTTT. Residues: CASSAAGNTEAFF.

The chain couples TRBV4-1 to TRBJ1-2; D may be TRBD1 (6 bases). The CDR3 totals 15 residues. CDR1 MGHRA and CDR2 YSYEKL come from the germline V gene. The germline V and J ends were trimmed by 0 bases and 4 bases, with 12 bases remaining between them. The CDR3 here is CASSQDFQGSYGYTF. CDR3 in DNA: TGCGCCAGCAGCCAAGATTTTCAGGGGAGCTATGGCTACACCTTC.

This clone was observed once. The chain employs TRBV11-1 and TRBJ2-1, with 8 positions matching TRBD1. This CDR3 has 15 amino acids. Germline V gives CDR1 SGHAT, CDR2 FQDESV (reference sequence). J gave up 7 bases and V 4 bases, and 9 bases lay outside the gene matches. CDR3 sequence: CASSSGTGLWNEQFF. The CDR3, as DNA: TGTGCCAGCAGCTCCGGGACAGGTCTTTGGAATGAGCAGTTCTTC.

This chain links TRBV29-1 with TRBJ1-2, with 8 bases matching TRBD1. CDR1 is SQVTM, CDR2 ANQGSEA, per germline. With V trimmed by 6 bases and J by 6 bases, 9 bases remained unmatched. The CDR3 is made up of 13 amino acids. The CDR3 region is CSVGGQGVNGYTF. For the CDR3, the DNA is TGCAGCGTCGGCGGACAGGGAGTCAATGGCTACACCTTC.

The CDR3 region is CASMFGTGRSGANVLTF. The DNA for the CDR3 is TGTGCCAGCATGTTTGGGACAGGGAGATCTGGGGCCAACGTCCTGACTTTC. The chain joins TRBV7-8 to TRBJ2-6, with 9 bases fitting TRBD1. The germline V gene has CDR1 SGHVS and CDR2 FQNEAQ. The CDR3 runs 17 residues. The J segment lost 1 base and the V segment lost 7 bases, leaving 8 bases of the junction unmatched.

The rearrangement joins TRBV6-5 to TRBJ1-2, with TRBD1 as a possible D gene (6 bases). V was trimmed by 4 bases and J by 3 bases, leaving 18 bases between them. This CDR3 spans 16 amino acids. Germline-derived CDR1 and CDR2 are MNHEY and SVGAGI. CDR3 sequence: CASSSPRQVPYYGYTF. The CDR3 coding sequence is TGTGCCAGCAGTTCACCTCGACAGGTCCCCTACTATGGCTACACCTTC.

This clone was found a few times. V is TRBV14 and J is TRBJ1-1; D is unclear. The CDR3 covers 14 residues. CDR1 is SGHDN, CDR2 FVKESK, per germline. Trimming took 4 bases from V and 4 from J, leaving 13 bases between them. In DNA form, the CDR3 reads TGTGCCAGCAGCCCGCATGGCCGGGCCACTGAAGCTTTCTTT. Protein: CASSPHGRATEAFF.

CDR3 DNA: TGCGCCAGCAGCTTGGGCGGGGCCATCCTTCAAGAGACCCAGTACTTC. Protein product: CASSLGGAILQETQYF. The rearrangement joins TRBV5-1 to TRBJ2-5, with a possible D match to TRBD2 (6 bases). Germline loops: CDR1 SGHRS, CDR2 YFSETQ. Trimming cost V 0 bases and J 2 bases, with 14 bases left between them. The CDR3 runs 16 residues.